A selection of T cell receptor beta chains follows, all from one sample in a study of patients and donors after allogeneic stem cell transplantation. Via MiXCR, TCRdb re-called the RT-PCR reads, giving one row per CDR3 protein. The table records roughly 230,000 distinct CDR3 sequences, 13% to 15% of them present only once. What was sequenced was blood, either unsorted or a sorted T cell fraction (not recorded which). These receptors were collected from a human donor who was either an allogeneic HSCT recipient or a stem cell or donor lymphocyte infusion donor (not recorded which). It is not recorded whose cells these are; they may come from a transplant donor. CDR3s include the opening cysteine and the closing phenylalanine or tryptophan. The D gene is left open where the match is weak. For some rows the clone size is stated as once, few or many, or as a class when expanded; others skip it.

TRBJ1-1	TRBV30	NA	NA	TGTGCCTGGAGTCGTTGGGGGGGGGTGAACACTGAAGCTTTCTTT	CAWSRWGGVNTEAFF
TRBJ2-2	TRBV7-3	NA	TRBD2	TGTGCCAGCAGCTTGAACAGCGGGGGGCACACCGGGGAGCTGTTTTTT	CASSLNSGGHTGELFF
TRBJ2-4	TRBV5-1	many	TRBD1	TGCGCCAGTAATACAGGGGTGACCAAAAACATTCAGTACTTC	CASNTGVTKNIQYF
TRBJ2-5	TRBV4-2	few	NA	TGTGCCAGCAGCCAAGACCCCCCCCCTCTCAACGGGATCGGAGAGACCCAGTACTTC	CASSQDPPPLNGIGETQYF
TRBJ2-7	TRBV6-2/TRBV6-3	many	NA	TGTGCCAGCAGTTACGGCCAGGGGGGAGAGCAGTACTTC	CASSYGQGGEQYF
TRBJ1-5	TRBV5-1	many	NA	TGCGCCAGCAGCTTGGGATCGAGCAATCAGCCCCAGCATTTT	CASSLGSSNQPQHF
TRBJ2-3	TRBV5-1	few	TRBD2	TGCGCCAGCAGCTTTAGCGGGAGGAGCACAGATACGCAGTATTTT	CASSFSGRSTDTQYF
TRBJ2-4	TRBV6-2/TRBV6-3	few	TRBD1	TGTGCCAGCAGTTACGCAGGGGGTTTATCCAAAAACATTCAGTACTTC	CASSYAGGLSKNIQYF
TRBJ2-1	TRBV5-6	many	TRBD2	TGTGCCAGCAGCTTCTCGGGGGGCAATGAGCAGTTCTTC	CASSFSGGNEQFF
TRBJ2-6	TRBV7-9	many	NA	TGTGCCAGCAGGCGCAGCTCTGGGGCCAACGTCCTGACTTTC	CASRRSSGANVLTF
TRBJ1-6	TRBV7-6	few	NA	TGTGCCAGCAGCTTAATAGAGTTTGGAGGTCCGAATTCACCCCTCCACTTT	CASSLIEFGGPNSPLHF
TRBJ1-5	TRBV7-6	NA	NA	TGTGCCAGCAGCTTAGGGGCAGGGAGCAATCAGCCCCAGCATTTT	CASSLGAGSNQPQHF
TRBJ2-4	TRBV2	NA	NA	TGTGCCAGCAGCCACTCCAAAAACATTCAGTACTTC	CASSHSKNIQYF
TRBJ1-4	TRBV11-2	few	TRBD1	TGTGCCAGCAGCCGGACAGGCGGTGAAAAACTGTTTTTT	CASSRTGGEKLFF
TRBJ2-7	TRBV11-2	few	TRBD1	TGTGCCAGCAGCTCCCCCCGGGACAGGGTATCCGAGCAGTACTTC	CASSSPRDRVSEQYF
TRBJ2-1	TRBV5-1	few	TRBD2	TGCGCCAGCAGCTTGGCCGCGGGAGGTGGTACGAATGAGCAGTTCTTC	CASSLAAGGGTNEQFF
TRBJ1-1	TRBV12-3/TRBV12-4	few	TRBD1	TGTGCCAGCAGATTTACAGGGGCTGAAGCTTTCTTT	CASRFTGAEAFF
TRBJ2-7	TRBV12-3/TRBV12-4	NA	NA	TGTGCCAGCACCGGCGGGGACTGGACCGCCTACGAGCAGTACTTC	CASTGGDWTAYEQYF
TRBJ2-3	TRBV29-1	many	NA	TGCAGCGTAGGAGGGGTTGCAGATACGCAGTATTTT	CSVGGVADTQYF
TRBJ1-4	TRBV29-1	few	NA	TGCAGCGTTGAAGGGGGGGGTGGGTACCGAGGGGCTAATGAAAAACTGTTTTTT	CSVEGGGGYRGANEKLFF
TRBJ2-3	TRBV5-1	many	TRBD2	TGCGCCAGCAGCTTCGAACTAGCGGGAGCAGATACGCAGTATTTT	CASSFELAGADTQYF
TRBJ2-3	TRBV6-1	NA	TRBD1	TGTGCCAGCACCATCGGGCAGGGGGCGGTTATAGAAACAGATACGCAGTATTTT	CASTIGQGAVIETDTQYF
TRBJ1-2	TRBV9	NA	NA	TGTGCCAGCAGCGATTCATATGGCTACACCTTC	CASSDSYGYTF
TRBJ2-1	TRBV20-1	few	TRBD2	TGCAGTGCTAGATTGTTTGCGGGAGTAGGTGAGCAGTTCTTC	CSARLFAGVGEQFF